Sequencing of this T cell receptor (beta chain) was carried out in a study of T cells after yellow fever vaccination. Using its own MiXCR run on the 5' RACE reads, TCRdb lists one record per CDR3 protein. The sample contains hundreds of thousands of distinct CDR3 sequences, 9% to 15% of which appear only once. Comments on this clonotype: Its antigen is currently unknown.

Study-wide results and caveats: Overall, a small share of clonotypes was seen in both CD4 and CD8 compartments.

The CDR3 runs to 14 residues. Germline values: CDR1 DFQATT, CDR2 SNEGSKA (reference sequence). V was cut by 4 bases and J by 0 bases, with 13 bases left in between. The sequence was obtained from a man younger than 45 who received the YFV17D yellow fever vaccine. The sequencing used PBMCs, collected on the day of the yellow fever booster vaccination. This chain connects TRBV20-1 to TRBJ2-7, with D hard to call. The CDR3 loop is CSAIEFPDSYEQYF. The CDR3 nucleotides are TGCAGTGCTATAGAGTTTCCAGACTCCTACGAGCAGTACTTC.